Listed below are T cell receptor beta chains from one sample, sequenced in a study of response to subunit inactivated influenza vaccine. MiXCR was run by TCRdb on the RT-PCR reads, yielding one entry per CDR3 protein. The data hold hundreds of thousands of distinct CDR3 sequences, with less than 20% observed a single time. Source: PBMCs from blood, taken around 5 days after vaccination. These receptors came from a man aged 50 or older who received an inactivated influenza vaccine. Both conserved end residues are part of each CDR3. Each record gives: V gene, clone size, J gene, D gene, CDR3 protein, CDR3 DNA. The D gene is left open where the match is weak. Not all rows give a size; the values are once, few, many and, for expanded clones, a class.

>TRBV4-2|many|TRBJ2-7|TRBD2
CASSQALAGVYEQYF
TGTGCCAGCAGCCAAGCACTAGCGGGGGTCTACGAGCAGTACTTC
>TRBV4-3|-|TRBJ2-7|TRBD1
CASSPGLGQATYEQYF
TGCGCCAGCAGCCCGGGCCTGGGACAGGCAACCTACGAGCAGTACTTC
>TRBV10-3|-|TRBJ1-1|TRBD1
CAISEFPGGAGTEAFF
TGTGCCATCAGTGAATTCCCAGGGGGCGCGGGCACTGAAGCTTTCTTT
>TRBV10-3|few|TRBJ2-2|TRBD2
CAISGLAGVGTGELFF
TGTGCCATCAGTGGTCTGGCGGGAGTGGGCACCGGGGAGCTGTTTTTT
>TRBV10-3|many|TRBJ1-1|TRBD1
CAIGKYGQVARLDTEAFF
TGTGCCATCGGAAAGTACGGACAGGTCGCCCGTTTGGACACTGAAGCTTTCTTT
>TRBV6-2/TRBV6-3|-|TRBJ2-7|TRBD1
CASSPTRDRGEQYF
TGTGCCAGCAGCCCAACCAGGGACAGGGGCGAGCAGTACTTC
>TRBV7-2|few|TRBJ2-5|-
CASSYRVRETQYF
TGTGCCAGCAGCTATCGAGTCCGTGAGACCCAGTACTTC
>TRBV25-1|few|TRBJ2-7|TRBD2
CASSEPATGGLEQYF
TGTGCCAGCAGTGAGCCCGCAACGGGGGGACTCGAGCAGTACTTC
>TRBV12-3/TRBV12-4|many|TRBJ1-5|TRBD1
CASSLGQGNQPQHF
TGTGCCAGCAGTTTGGGACAGGGAAATCAGCCCCAGCATTTT
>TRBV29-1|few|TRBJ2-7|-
CSVEEGPYEQYF
TGCAGCGTTGAGGAGGGTCCCTACGAGCAGTACTTC
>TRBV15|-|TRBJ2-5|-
CATSRNEETQYF
TGTGCCACCAGCAGAAATGAGGAGACCCAGTACTTC
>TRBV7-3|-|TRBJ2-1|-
CASSLNRVEQFF
TGTGCCAGCAGCTTGAATAGGGTCGAGCAGTTCTTC
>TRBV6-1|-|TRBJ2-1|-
CASTPRALRKNEQFF
TGTGCCAGCACACCCCGGGCCCTCAGGAAGAATGAGCAGTTCTTC
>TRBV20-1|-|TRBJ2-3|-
CSAPLSPTDTQYF
TGCAGTGCCCCTTTGAGTCCCACAGATACGCAGTATTTT
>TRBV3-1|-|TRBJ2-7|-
CASSSNWGVRGEQYF
TGTGCCAGCAGCTCCAACTGGGGGGTAAGAGGCGAGCAGTACTTC
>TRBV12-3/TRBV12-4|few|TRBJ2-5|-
CASSFWTEETQYF
TGTGCCAGCAGTTTTTGGACAGAAGAGACCCAGTACTTC
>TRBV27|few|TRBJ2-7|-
CASSLTRPQVTEQYF
TGTGCCAGCAGTTTAACACGTCCCCAGGTCACCGAGCAGTACTTC
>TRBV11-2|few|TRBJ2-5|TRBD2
CASSVRTSGKETQYF
TGTGCCAGCAGCGTTAGGACTAGCGGGAAGGAGACCCAGTACTTC
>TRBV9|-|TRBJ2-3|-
CASSVTEGGRFTDTQYF
TGTGCCAGCAGCGTGACGGAAGGGGGGCGTTTCACAGATACGCAGTATTTT
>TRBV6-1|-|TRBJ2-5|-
CASSPGPLWAQYF
TGTGCCAGCAGTCCGGGACCCCTGTGGGCCCAGTACTTC
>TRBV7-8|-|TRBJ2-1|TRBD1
CASSLLQGAPNEQFF
TGTGCCAGCAGCTTACTACAGGGGGCCCCCAATGAGCAGTTCTTC
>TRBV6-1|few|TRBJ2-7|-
CASRTSSGRYEQYF
TGTGCCAGCAGAACGTCATCGGGTCGGTACGAGCAGTACTTC
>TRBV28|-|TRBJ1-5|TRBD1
CASRTTGGSQPQHF
TGTGCCAGCAGAACCACAGGGGGCTCTCAGCCCCAGCATTTT
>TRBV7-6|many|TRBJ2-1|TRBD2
CASSSRKSGGHNEQFF
TGTGCCAGCAGCTCACGCAAAAGCGGGGGCCACAATGAGCAGTTCTTC
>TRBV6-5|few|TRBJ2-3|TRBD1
CASSYSPRGTGKDTQYF
TGTGCCAGCAGTTACTCGCCGAGGGGGACAGGGAAAGATACGCAGTATTTT
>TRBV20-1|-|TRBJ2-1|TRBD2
CSARDGSGGNSGQFF
TGCAGTGCTAGAGATGGTAGCGGGGGGAACTCGGGGCAGTTCTTC
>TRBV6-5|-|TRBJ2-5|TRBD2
CASSYLRSRLAGGWETQYF
TGTGCCAGCAGTTACTTACGATCGCGACTAGCGGGAGGTTGGGAGACCCAGTACTTC
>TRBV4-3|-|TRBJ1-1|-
CASRIDRLNTEAFF
TGCGCCAGCAGAATCGACAGGCTCAACACTGAAGCTTTCTTT
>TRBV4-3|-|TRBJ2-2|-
CASSPEPNGVNTGELFF
TGCGCCAGCAGCCCCGAACCCAACGGAGTTAACACCGGGGAGCTGTTTTTT
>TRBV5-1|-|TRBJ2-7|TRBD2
CASSSGTSGHYEQYF
TGCGCCAGCAGCTCAGGGACTAGCGGTCACTACGAGCAGTACTTC
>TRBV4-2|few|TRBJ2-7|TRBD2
CASSQDLGLAGGAYSYEQYF
TGTGCCAGCAGCCAAGACCTTGGACTAGCGGGGGGGGCCTACTCCTACGAGCAGTACTTC
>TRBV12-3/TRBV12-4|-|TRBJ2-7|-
CASSRTGTSDNYEQYF
TGTGCCAGCAGTCGCACCGGGACAAGTGATAACTACGAGCAGTACTTC
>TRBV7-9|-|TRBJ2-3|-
CASSLVWESDTQYF
TGTGCCAGCAGCTTAGTATGGGAGTCAGATACGCAGTATTTT
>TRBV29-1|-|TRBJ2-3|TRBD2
CSVEDRTSGRRDTQYF
TGCAGCGTTGAAGATCGGACTAGCGGGAGAAGAGATACGCAGTATTTT
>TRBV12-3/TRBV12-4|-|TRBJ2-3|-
CATSGYTDTQYF
TGTGCCACTTCAGGGTACACAGATACGCAGTATTTT
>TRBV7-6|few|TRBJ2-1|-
CASSPTGFPYNEQFF
TGTGCCAGCAGCCCAACCGGGTTCCCCTACAATGAGCAGTTCTTC
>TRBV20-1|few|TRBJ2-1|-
CSARRRNGEQFF
TGCAGTGCGAGACGCAGGAACGGAGAGCAGTTCTTC
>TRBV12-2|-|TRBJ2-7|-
CASRLSVPTSYEQYF
TGTGCAAGTCGCTTATCAGTTCCGACATCCTACGAGCAGTACTTC
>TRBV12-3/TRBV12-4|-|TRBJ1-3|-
CASSLSPINTIYF
TGTGCCAGCAGCCTCTCCCCCATAAACACCATATATTTT
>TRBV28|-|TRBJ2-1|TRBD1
CASRWTGSYNEQFF
TGTGCCAGCAGATGGACAGGGTCCTACAATGAGCAGTTCTTC
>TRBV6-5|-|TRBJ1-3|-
CASSYWGGNSGNTIYF
TGTGCCAGCAGTTATTGGGGCGGGAACTCTGGAAACACCATATATTTT
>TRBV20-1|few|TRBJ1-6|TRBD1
CSAIKGAPGTPLHF
TGCAGTGCTATAAAGGGGGCGCCTGGAACACCCCTCCACTTT
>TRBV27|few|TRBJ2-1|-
CASSDLAPYNEQFF
TGTGCCAGCAGTGATCTAGCGCCCTACAATGAGCAGTTCTTC
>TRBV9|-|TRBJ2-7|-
CASSEAPNRGEQYF
TGTGCCAGCAGCGAGGCTCCGAACCGGGGAGAGCAGTACTTC
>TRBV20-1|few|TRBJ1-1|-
CGVQGNTEAFF
TGCGGTGTACAAGGGAACACTGAAGCTTTCTTT
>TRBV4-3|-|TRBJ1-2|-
CASSQEAGGVDYGYTF
TGCGCCAGCAGCCAAGAGGCGGGAGGGGTAGACTATGGCTACACCTTC
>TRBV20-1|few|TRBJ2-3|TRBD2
CSARISGGVSDTQYF
TGCAGTGCTAGAATTAGCGGGGGGGTCTCGGATACGCAGTATTTT
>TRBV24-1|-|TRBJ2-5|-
CATSDFPTTGQETQYF
TGTGCCACCAGTGATTTCCCCACCACAGGACAAGAGACCCAGTACTTC
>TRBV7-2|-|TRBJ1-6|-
CASSLNRINNSPLHF
TGTGCCAGCAGCTTAAACAGGATTAATAATTCACCCCTCCACTTT
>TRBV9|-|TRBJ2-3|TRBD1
CASSAGQGMDTQYF
TGTGCCAGCAGCGCCGGACAGGGGATGGATACGCAGTATTTT
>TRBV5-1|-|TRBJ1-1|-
CASSPRGVEAFF
TGCGCCAGCAGCCCCCGGGGCGTGGAAGCTTTCTTT
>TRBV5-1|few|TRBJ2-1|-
CASSLGRFDYNEQFF
TGCGCCAGCAGCTTGGGCAGGTTCGACTACAATGAGCAGTTCTTC
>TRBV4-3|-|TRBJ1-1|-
CASSLSTVSNTEAFF
TGCGCCAGCAGCCTGAGCACGGTTTCGAACACTGAAGCTTTCTTT
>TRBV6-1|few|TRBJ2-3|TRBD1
CASSAGTGGADTQYF
TGTGCCAGCAGTGCCGGGACAGGGGGCGCAGATACGCAGTATTTT
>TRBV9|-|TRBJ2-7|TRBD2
CASSQSGTSTHEQYF
TGTGCCAGCAGCCAATCCGGGACTAGCACACACGAGCAGTACTTC
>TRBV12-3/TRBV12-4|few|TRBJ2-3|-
CASRRWRDRTDTQYF
TGTGCCAGTAGACGGTGGAGGGACCGCACAGATACGCAGTATTTT
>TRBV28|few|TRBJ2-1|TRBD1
CASSLVGQTFNEQFF
TGTGCCAGCAGTTTAGTGGGACAGACGTTTAATGAGCAGTTCTTC
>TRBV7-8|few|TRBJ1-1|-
CASSFGPRNTEAFF
TGTGCCAGCAGCTTTGGACCCAGGAACACTGAAGCTTTCTTT
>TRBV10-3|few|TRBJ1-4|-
CAISVVQGEKLFF
TGTGCCATCAGTGTCGTTCAGGGGGAAAAACTGTTTTTT